In this sample, the clone carrying this T cell receptor beta chain turned up once. The sample originates from a study of blood T cell repertoires in COVID-19. The assay was immunoSEQ multiplex PCR, and TCRdb's table has in-frame clones only and misses some. The data contain about 70,000 clones, about four fifths of them singletons. With 4 bases clipped from V and 2 bases from J, the junction kept 4 bases outside the gene matches. Germline V gene sequence: CDR1 SGHNT, CDR2 YYREEE (reference sequence). This CDR3 region has 14 residues. Sample: peripheral blood. The chain couples TRBV5-4 to TRBJ2-3, with 7 positions matching TRBD2. The TCR comes from a woman over 75 with active or convalescent COVID-19. The CDR3 DNA reads as TGTGCCAGCAGCGGGGGGGGGTTCACAGATACGCAGTATTTT. It yields the protein CASSGGGFTDTQYF.